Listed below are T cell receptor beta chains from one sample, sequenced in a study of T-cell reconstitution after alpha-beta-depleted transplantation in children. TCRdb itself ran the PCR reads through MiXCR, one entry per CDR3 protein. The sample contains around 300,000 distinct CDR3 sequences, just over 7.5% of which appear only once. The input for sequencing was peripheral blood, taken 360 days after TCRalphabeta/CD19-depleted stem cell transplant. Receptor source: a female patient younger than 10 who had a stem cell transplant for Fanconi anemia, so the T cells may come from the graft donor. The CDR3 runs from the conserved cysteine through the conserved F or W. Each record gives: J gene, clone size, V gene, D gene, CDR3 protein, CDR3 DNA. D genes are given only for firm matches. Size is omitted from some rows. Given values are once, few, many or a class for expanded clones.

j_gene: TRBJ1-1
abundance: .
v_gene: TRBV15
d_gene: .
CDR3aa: CATSRDGVPGQINTEAFF
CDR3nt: TGTGCCACCAGCAGAGACGGGGTCCCAGGACAGATTAACACTGAAGCTTTCTTT

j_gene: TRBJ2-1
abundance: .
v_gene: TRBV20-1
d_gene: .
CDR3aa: CSAREGIAYNEQFF
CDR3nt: TGCAGTGCTAGAGAGGGAATAGCCTACAATGAGCAGTTCTTC

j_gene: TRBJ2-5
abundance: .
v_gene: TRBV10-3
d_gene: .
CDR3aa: CAISPDSLEYF
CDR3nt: TGTGCCATCAGCCCGGACAGTTTGGAGTACTTC

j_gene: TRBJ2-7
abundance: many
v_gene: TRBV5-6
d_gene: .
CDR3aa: CASSLNRDGISYEQYF
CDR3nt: TGTGCCAGCAGCTTGAACAGGGATGGGATTTCCTACGAGCAGTACTTC

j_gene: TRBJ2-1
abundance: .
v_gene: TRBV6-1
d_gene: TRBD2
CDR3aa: CASRRPGLGAGEQFF
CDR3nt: TGTGCCAGCAGGAGACCGGGACTAGGGGCTGGTGAGCAGTTCTTC

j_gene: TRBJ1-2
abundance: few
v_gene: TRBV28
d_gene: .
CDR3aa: CASSFGSGRRIYGYTF
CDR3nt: TGTGCCAGCAGTTTCGGATCCGGGAGGCGGATCTATGGCTACACCTTC

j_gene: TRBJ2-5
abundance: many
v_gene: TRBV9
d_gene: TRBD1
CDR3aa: CASSQGQYLQETQYF
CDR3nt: TGTGCCAGCAGCCAGGGACAGTACCTCCAAGAGACCCAGTACTTC

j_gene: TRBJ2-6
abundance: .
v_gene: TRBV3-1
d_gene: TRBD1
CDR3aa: CASSQVSRAGGPGANVLTF
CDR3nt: TGTGCCAGCAGCCAAGTCTCGCGGGCAGGGGGCCCTGGGGCCAACGTCCTGACTTTC

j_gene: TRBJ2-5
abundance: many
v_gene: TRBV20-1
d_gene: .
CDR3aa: CSARFVRRETQYF
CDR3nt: TGCAGTGCTAGATTTGTTCGTAGAGAGACCCAGTACTTC

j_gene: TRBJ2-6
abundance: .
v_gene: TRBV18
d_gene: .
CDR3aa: CASSPPLSGANVLTF
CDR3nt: TGTGCCAGCTCCCCACCCCTCTCTGGGGCCAACGTCCTGACTTTC

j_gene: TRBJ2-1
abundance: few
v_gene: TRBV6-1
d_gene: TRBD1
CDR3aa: CASRPTGYNEQFF
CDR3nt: TGTGCCAGCAGGCCGACAGGGTACAATGAGCAGTTCTTC